This T cell receptor beta chain stems from a study of PD-L1 blockade in urothelial cancer (dated by TCRdb to about 2017). About the full investigation: All patients started therapy in about 2014 and received atezolizumab 1,200 mg intravenously every 3 weeks. About 90% of the roughly 29 patients were identified as males with urothelial cancer of bladder origin, and a prior smoking history was reported by 18 of 29 patients. Patients had an ECOG performance status of 0 or 1 and had received between 0 and 3 prior chemotherapy regimens. Blood samples were analyzed at two time points: 3 weeks after treatment start (second dose) and 6 weeks after treatment start. Blood samples gave a median of roughly 150,000 T cells and 83,000 or so unique TCRs, with a median clonality of roughly 0.081. The study was an exploratory multi-omic analysis of somatic, immune and clinical correlates of response to PD-L1 blockade with atezolizumab in urothelial cancer. Pretreatment tumor samples, along with matched peripheral blood serially collected before and after atezolizumab treatment, were subjected to TCR sequencing. Progression-free survival longer than 6 months counted as durable clinical benefit, and TCR features were additionally tested against both progression-free and overall survival. In the same patients, pretreatment tumors underwent whole exome sequencing and RNA sequencing in addition to TCR sequencing. Durable clinical benefit was achieved by nine patients but not by the remaining 20. Pretreatment blood TCR-seq was available for about 30 patients, at least one posttreatment blood collection was obtained for approximately 25 patients, and tumor TCR-seq was available for approximately 25 patients.

The CDR3 measures 15 amino acids from cysteine to phenylalanine. Here the CDR3 DNA is all that survives: 45 bases in frame from base 1. Relative to germline, V is missing 2 bases and J is missing 4 bases, with 2 bases of the junction outside any gene match. Looking up the germline V gene (reference sequence) yields CDR1 SGHAT and CDR2 FQDESV. Synthetic TCR analog templates were spiked into each PCR to estimate absolute template abundance from read counts. Using the immunoSEQ assay, TCRbeta CDR3 regions were amplified from genomic DNA with bias-controlled V and J gene primers. Sequencing of rearranged TCRbeta segments was performed at approximately 20X coverage. In the original analysis: Clustering was used to correct sequencing errors, and CDR3s were annotated against IMGT to assign V, D and J genes. Out-of-frame and stop-codon sequences were excluded, and only productive TCRbeta rearrangements were used in downstream analyses. To compute clonality, Shannon entropy was normalized by the log of the number of unique productive sequences and then subtracted from one. Fisher's exact test with Benjamini-Hochberg correction, at a threshold of adjusted p below 0.01, was used to find clones that differed between time points or between blood and tumor. What TCRdb holds here is the immuneACCESS table cut down to in-frame rearrangements. Part of the clones is not present; checked against another copy, under half of the missing clones reflect an unresolved V gene, and the others are unexplained. For V, J and clone size, that table is used; D and trimming come from the DNA. This sample comprises 70,000 to 90,000 clones, 82% of them detected only once. 8% to 10% of the sample rests with the top ten.

A cohort of about 27 patients with locally advanced or metastatic urothelial carcinoma, treated at Memorial Sloan Kettering on a trial protocol, was included. Peripheral blood mononuclear cells were collected pretreatment and during treatment, at between 1 and 8 total time points per patient. The Qiagen DNeasy Blood extraction kit was used to purify genomic DNA from total PBMCs and tumor samples. Collected pretreatment and during treatment, PBMCs were isolated and stored as previously described. Results and caveats for the whole study, not just this receptor: A pretreatment peripheral blood TCR clonality below the median was linked to improved progression-free and overall survival. Among patients with durable benefit, tumor-associated TCR clones showed greater expansion in peripheral blood 3 weeks after treatment started (n ≈ 20, p = 0.022). Because of the small sample size (n of about 29) and the many exploratory analyses performed, the results are intended to be regarded as hypothesis-generating.

Comments on this clone: Its specific antigen is unknown. The input lacks base qualities; no much larger clone sits a single base away.

The sequence links TRBV11-1 to TRBJ2-1, with TRBD2 matching 10 junction bases. This clonotype originated in a man in his sixties or seventies with urothelial cancer. Source: PBMCs, taken around atezolizumab (anti-PD-L1) treatment. The DNA sequence is TGTGCCAGCAGCTTAAGCGGGGGGGTATACAATGAGCAGTTCTTC. This sequence encodes CASSLSGGVYNEQFF.